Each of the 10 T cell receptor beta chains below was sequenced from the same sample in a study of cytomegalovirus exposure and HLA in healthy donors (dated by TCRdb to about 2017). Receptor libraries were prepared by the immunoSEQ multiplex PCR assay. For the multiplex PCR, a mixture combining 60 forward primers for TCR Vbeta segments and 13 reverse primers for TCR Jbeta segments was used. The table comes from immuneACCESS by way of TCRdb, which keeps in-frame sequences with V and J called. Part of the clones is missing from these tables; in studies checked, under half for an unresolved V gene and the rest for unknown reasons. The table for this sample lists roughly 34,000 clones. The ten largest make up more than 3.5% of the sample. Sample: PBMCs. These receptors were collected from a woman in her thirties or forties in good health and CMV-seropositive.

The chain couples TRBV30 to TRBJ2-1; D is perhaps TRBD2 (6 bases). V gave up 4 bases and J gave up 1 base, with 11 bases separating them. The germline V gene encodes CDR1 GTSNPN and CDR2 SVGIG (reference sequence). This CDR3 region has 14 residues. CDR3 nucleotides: TGTGCCTGGACCGCGGGAAGGTCCTACAATGAGCAGTTCTTC. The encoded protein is CAWTAGRSYNEQFF.

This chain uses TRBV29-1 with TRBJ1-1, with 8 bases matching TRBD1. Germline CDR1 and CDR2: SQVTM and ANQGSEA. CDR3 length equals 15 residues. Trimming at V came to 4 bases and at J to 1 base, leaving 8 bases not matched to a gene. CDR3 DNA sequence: TGCAGCGTTGGTGGGACAGGATTCACGAACACTGAAGCTTTCTTT. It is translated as CSVGGTGFTNTEAFF.

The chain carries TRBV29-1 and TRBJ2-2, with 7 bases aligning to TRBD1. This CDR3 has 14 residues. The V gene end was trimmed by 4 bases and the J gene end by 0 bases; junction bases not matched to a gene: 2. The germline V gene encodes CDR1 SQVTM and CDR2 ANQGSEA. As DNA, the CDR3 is TGCAGCGTTGGGGACAGCGCGAACACCGGGGAGCTGTTTTTT. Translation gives CSVGDSANTGELFF.

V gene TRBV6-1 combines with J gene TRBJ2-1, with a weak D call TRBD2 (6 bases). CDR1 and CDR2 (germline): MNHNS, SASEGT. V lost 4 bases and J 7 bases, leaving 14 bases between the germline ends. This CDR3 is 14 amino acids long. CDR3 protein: CASSGQGGLNEQFF. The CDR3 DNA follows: TGTGCCAGCAGTGGTCAGGGAGGTTTGAATGAGCAGTTCTTC.

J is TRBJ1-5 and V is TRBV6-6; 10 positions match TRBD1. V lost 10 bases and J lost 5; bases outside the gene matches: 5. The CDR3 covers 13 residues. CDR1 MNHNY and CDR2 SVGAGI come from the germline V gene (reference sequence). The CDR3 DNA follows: TGTGCCATCGGGGACAGGGGTGATCAGCCCCAGCATTTT. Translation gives CAIGDRGDQPQHF.

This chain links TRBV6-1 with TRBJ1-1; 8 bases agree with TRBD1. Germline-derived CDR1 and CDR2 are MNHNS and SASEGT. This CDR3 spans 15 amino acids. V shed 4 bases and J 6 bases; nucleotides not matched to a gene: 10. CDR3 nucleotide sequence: TGTGCCAGCAGTGGAGCTCAGGGGGCAATTCCTGAAGCTTTCTTT. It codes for CASSGAQGAIPEAFF.

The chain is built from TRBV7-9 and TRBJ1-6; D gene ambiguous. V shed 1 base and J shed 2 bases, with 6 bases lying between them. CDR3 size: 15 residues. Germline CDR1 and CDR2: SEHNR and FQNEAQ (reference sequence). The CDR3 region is CASSLESAYNSPLHF. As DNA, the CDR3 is TGTGCCAGCAGCTTAGAGTCAGCCTATAATTCACCCCTCCACTTT.

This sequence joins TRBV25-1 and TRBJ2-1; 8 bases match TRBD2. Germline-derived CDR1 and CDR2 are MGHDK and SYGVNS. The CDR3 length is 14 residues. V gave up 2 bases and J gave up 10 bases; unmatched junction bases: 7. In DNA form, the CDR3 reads TGTGCCAGCAGTGAACAGCGGGAGTTAGCCGAGCAGTTCTTC. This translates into CASSEQRELAEQFF.

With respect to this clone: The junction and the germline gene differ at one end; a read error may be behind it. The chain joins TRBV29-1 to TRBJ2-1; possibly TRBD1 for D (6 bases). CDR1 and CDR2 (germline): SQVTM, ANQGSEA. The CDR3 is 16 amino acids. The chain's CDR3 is CSVGPLRGYSDNEQFF. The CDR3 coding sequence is TGCAGCGTAGGGCCACTAAGGGGGTACTCCGACAATGAGCAGTTCTTC.

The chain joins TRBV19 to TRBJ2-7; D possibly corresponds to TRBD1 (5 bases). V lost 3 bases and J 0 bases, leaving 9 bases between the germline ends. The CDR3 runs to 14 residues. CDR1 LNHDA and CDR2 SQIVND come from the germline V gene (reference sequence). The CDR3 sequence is CASSISGPSYEQYF. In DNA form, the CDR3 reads TGTGCCAGTAGTATCTCAGGGCCCTCCTACGAGCAGTACTTC. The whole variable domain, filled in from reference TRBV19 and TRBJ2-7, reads DGGITQSPKYLFRKEGQNVTLSCEQNLNHDAMYWYRQDPGQGLRLIYYSQIVNDFQKGDIAEGYSVSREKKESFPLTVTSAQKNPTAFYLCASSISGPSYEQYFGPGTRLTVT.